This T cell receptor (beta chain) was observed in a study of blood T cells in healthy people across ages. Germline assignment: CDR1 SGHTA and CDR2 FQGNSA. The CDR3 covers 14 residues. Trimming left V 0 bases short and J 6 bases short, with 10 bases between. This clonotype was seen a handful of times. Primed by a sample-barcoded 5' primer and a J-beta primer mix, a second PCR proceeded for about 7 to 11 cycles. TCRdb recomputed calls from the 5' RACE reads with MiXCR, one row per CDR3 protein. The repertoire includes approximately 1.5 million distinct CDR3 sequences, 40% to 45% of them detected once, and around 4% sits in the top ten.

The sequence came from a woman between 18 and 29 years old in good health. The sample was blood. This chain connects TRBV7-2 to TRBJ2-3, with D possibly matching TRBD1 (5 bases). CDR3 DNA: TGTGCCAGCAGCTTAGCCAGGGTAGGGGATACGCAGTATTTT. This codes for CASSLARVGDTQYF.